One sample yielded the 30 T cell receptor beta chains listed below, sequenced in a study of OX40 agonist ivuxolimab in advanced cancers. Generated by immunoSEQ multiplex PCR, the TCRdb table keeps only in-frame clones and is missing some. This sample has roughly 64,000 clones, with around 84% found just once. Specimen: CD4+ or CD8+ T cells sorted from blood, collected in a trial of the OX40 agonist ivuxolimab. Receptor source: an adult with an advanced solid tumor such as melanoma, head and neck, liver or kidney cancer.

This chain connects TRBV6-1 to TRBJ2-3; D ambiguous. The CDR3 spans 16 residues. Looked up from germline, CDR1 is MNHNS and CDR2 is SASEGT. Trimming took off 3 bases at V and 1 base at J, with 14 bases between the two ends. CDR3: CASSDEADRGTDTQYF. The DNA for the CDR3 is TGTGCCAGCAGTGATGAGGCGGACCGGGGCACAGATACGCAGTATTTT.

This clone is a singleton in its sample. The chain has TRBV28 and TRBJ2-3, with TRBD2 matching over 9 bases. This CDR3 has 14 residues. The trim removed 6 bases at V and 2 bases at J, leaving 3 bases unmatched. Germline V gives CDR1 MDHEN, CDR2 SYDVKM. CDR3 nucleotide sequence: TGTGCCAGCAGGCTAGCGGGACTCACAGATACGCAGTATTTT. Translation: CASRLAGLTDTQYF.

The gene calls are TRBV7-2 and TRBJ2-5; D unresolved. V shed 5 bases and J shed 5 bases, with 12 bases lying between them. Germline V gene data show CDR1 as SGHTA and CDR2 as FQGNSA. The length of the CDR3 is 13 residues. As DNA, the CDR3 is TGTGCCAGCAGCCCCCCGGCCAGGGAGACCCAGTACTTC. Its translation is CASSPPARETQYF.

The J gene is TRBJ2-3, the V gene TRBV27; 7 bases align to TRBD2. Germline V gene lookup returns CDR1 MNHEY and CDR2 SMNVEV (reference sequence). V lost 5 bases and J lost 6; bases outside the gene matches: 17. The CDR3 sequence is 17 residues long. The CDR3: CASSPSPSGSYGDTQYF. DNA of the CDR3: TGTGCCAGCAGTCCCAGCCCTAGCGGTTCCTACGGGGATACGCAGTATTTT.

The chain is built from TRBV5-1 and TRBJ2-1; D uncertain. CDR1 is SGHRS and CDR2 is YFSETQ in the germline V gene. V was shortened by 4 bases and J by 5 bases, with 10 bases between the two germline ends. This CDR3 is 13 amino acids long. For the CDR3, the DNA is TGCGCCAGCAGCAAGGTCGGAGACAATGAGCAGTTCTTC. It specifies CASSKVGDNEQFF.

The rearrangement joins TRBV5-1 to TRBJ2-7; possibly TRBD2 for D (6 bases). V lost 4 bases, J lost 0 bases, and 11 bases lay in between. Germline values: CDR1 SGHRS, CDR2 YFSETQ. The CDR3 contains 14 residues. CDR3 sequence reads: CASSRDSNSYEQYF. The CDR3 DNA sequence: TGCGCCAGCAGCCGGGACTCTAACTCCTACGAGCAGTACTTC.

The chain has TRBV6-5 and TRBJ2-4; TRBD2 matches 7 bases. Trimming cost V 10 bases and J 0 bases; bases outside gene matches: 6. This CDR3 contains 14 residues. CDR1 and CDR2 from the germline V gene are MNHEY and SVGAGI. This CDR3 is CATTSNLAKNIQYF. DNA for the CDR3: TGTGCCACGACTAGCAATTTAGCCAAAAACATTCAGTACTTC.

This clone has just one count. The V gene is TRBV9, the J gene TRBJ1-2, with 7 bases matching TRBD1. CDR3 length: 14 amino acids. The V gene end was trimmed by 4 bases and the J gene end by 4 bases; junction bases not matched to a gene: 7. The germline gives CDR1 SGDLS, CDR2 YYNGEE. CDR3 nucleotide sequence: TGTGCCAGCAGCCCCCGACAGGGTGGCTATGGCTACACCTTC. Translating gives CASSPRQGGYGYTF.

V and J are TRBV10-1 and TRBJ1-2; 11 bases line up with TRBD1. The CDR3 loop spans 15 amino acids. Trimming removed 2 bases from V and 6 bases from J; junction bases left unmatched: 5. Per germline, CDR1 WNHNN and CDR2 SYGVQD (reference sequence). The CDR3 DNA follows: TGCGCCAGCAGTGAGCCTGGGACAGGGGGGGATGGCTACACCTTC. This encodes CASSEPGTGGDGYTF.

CDR3 amino acids: CASSYGGTDTQYF. The CDR3 nucleotides are TGTGCCAGCAGTTATGGCGGGACAGATACGCAGTATTTT. The genes are TRBV27 and TRBJ2-3, with a possible D match to TRBD2 (5 bases). The CDR3 covers 13 residues. V lost 4 bases and J 3 bases, leaving 8 bases between the germline ends. Germline V CDR1 and CDR2: MNHEY, SMNVEV (reference sequence).

This clone occurred once. The chain couples TRBV7-6 to TRBJ1-6; D not resolved. Trimming took 5 bases from V and 7 from J, leaving 9 bases between them. The CDR3 totals 13 residues. The germline V gene encodes CDR1 SGHVS and CDR2 FNYEAQ. The CDR3 nucleotides are TGTGCCAGCAGCGAGGACCGGAATTCACCCCTCCACTTT. Translating it yields CASSEDRNSPLHF.

This sequence joins TRBV5-4 and TRBJ1-1; D call uncertain. Germline lookup yields CDR1 SGHNT and CDR2 YYREEE (reference sequence). The CDR3 runs 12 residues. V lost 4 bases and J 4 bases, leaving 8 bases between the germline ends. The CDR3 protein is CASSRSLTEAFF. The CDR3 DNA reads TGTGCCAGCAGCAGGTCTCTCACTGAAGCTTTCTTT.

V usage is TRBV6-5 and J usage is TRBJ1-6; 9 bases align to TRBD1. Germline V gives CDR1 MNHEY, CDR2 SVGAGI. Trimming removed 6 bases from V and 1 base from J; junction bases left unmatched: 1. The CDR3 is 15 amino acids. The CDR3 DNA sequence: TGTGCCAGCAGGGACAGGGGATCCTATAATTCACCCCTCCACTTT. Its protein product is CASRDRGSYNSPLHF.

The V call is TRBV4-2, the J call TRBJ2-7; a weak D match, TRBD1 (5 bases). Germline V gene sequence: CDR1 LGHNA, CDR2 YNFKEQ. With 4 bases removed from V and 3 bases from J, the gap between germline ends came to 10 bases. The CDR3 contains 13 residues. The CDR3 sequence is CASSLRQGYEQYF. The CDR3 DNA is TGTGCCAGCAGCCTTCGTCAGGGCTACGAGCAGTACTTC.

This clone was found a few times. V is TRBV28 and J is TRBJ2-2; TRBD1 might be the D (6 bases). There are 13 residues in the CDR3. In germline, CDR1 is MDHEN, CDR2 SYDVKM. The germline V and J ends were trimmed by 6 bases and 1 base, with 6 bases remaining between them. The DNA for the CDR3 is TGTGCCAGCAGGGACAGGAACACCGGGGAGCTGTTTTTT. Amino acid sequence: CASRDRNTGELFF.

The chain recombines TRBV7-2 with TRBJ2-3; D not resolved. Between the trimmed V and J ends, which lost 7 bases and 3 bases, there was a span of 14 bases. This CDR3 spans 14 amino acids. From germline, CDR1 is SGHTA and CDR2 FQGNSA. The CDR3 loop reads CASTPRAVTDTQYF. In nucleotides, the CDR3 is TGTGCCAGCACGCCCCGGGCGGTAACAGATACGCAGTATTTT.

This clone was recorded only once. This chain connects TRBV6-5 to TRBJ2-2; a possible D gene is TRBD1 (5 bases). Germline CDR1 is MNHEY and CDR2 is SVGAGI. This CDR3 has 12 residues. V shed 9 bases and J shed 1 base, with 6 bases lying between them. In DNA form, the CDR3 reads TGTGCCAGTCAGGGGAACACCGGGGAGCTGTTTTTT. Encoded protein: CASQGNTGELFF.

This clone appeared a few times. The rearrangement uses TRBV4-2 and TRBJ2-7, with TRBD2 matching over 8 bases. The CDR3 consists of 14 residues. Germline-derived CDR1 and CDR2 are LGHNA and YNFKEQ. The trim removed 1 base at V and 4 bases at J, leaving 3 bases unmatched. The CDR3 nucleotides read TGTGCCAGCAGCCAAGCGGGACTAGATTACGAGCAGTACTTC. Its protein product is CASSQAGLDYEQYF.

This clone came up once. The V gene is TRBV15, the J gene TRBJ2-5, with a possible D match to TRBD2 (7 bases). Germline V gives CDR1 LNHNV, CDR2 YYDKDF (reference sequence). V dropped 3 bases and J dropped 5 bases, with 13 bases sitting between them. The CDR3 totals 14 residues. CDR3 region: CATSRGGALETQYF. The CDR3, as DNA: TGTGCCACCAGCAGGGGGGGGGCGTTGGAGACCCAGTACTTC.

The genes are TRBV29-1 and TRBJ2-5, with TRBD2 matching over 11 bases. The DNA matches TRBJ2-7 better at its end, which makes the J call doubtful. The germline gives CDR1 SQVTM, CDR2 ANQGSEA. The CDR3 is made up of 13 amino acids. The CDR3 loop is CSVELLAGDEQYF. CDR3 nucleotides: TGCAGCGTTGAACTACTAGCGGGGGACGAGCAGTACTTC.

The chain is built from TRBV28 and TRBJ1-2; 10 bases map to TRBD1. With V trimmed by 5 bases and J by 2 bases, 5 bases remained unmatched. CDR1 MDHEN and CDR2 SYDVKM come from the germline V gene. CDR3 size: 15 residues. CDR3 protein: CASSPDRGRNYGYTF. DNA of the CDR3: TGTGCCAGCAGTCCAGACAGGGGGCGAAACTATGGCTACACCTTC.

The V gene is TRBV10-3, the J gene TRBJ2-1; 12 bases map to TRBD2. The CDR3 loop spans 16 amino acids. The V and J ends lost 5 bases and 5 bases, in that order; junction bases with no gene match: 7. In germline, CDR1 is ENHRY, CDR2 SYGVKD. CDR3 in DNA: TGTGCCATCAGTTCCCGGACTAGCGGGACAAACAATGAGCAGTTCTTC. It translates to CAISSRTSGTNNEQFF.

The rearrangement links TRBV21-1 to TRBJ1-5; the DNA was not used to check the table's D call, TRBD1. TRBV21-1 is a known pseudogene. This CDR3 contains 15 residues. DNA of the CDR3: TGTGCCAGCAGCTACGACAGAAGAGCCAATCAGCCCCAGCATTTT. It specifies CASSYDRRANQPQHF.

The rearrangement links TRBV7-8 to TRBJ2-2, with a tentative D call TRBD2 (7 bases). The CDR3 has 14 amino acids. Looked up from germline, CDR1 is SGHVS and CDR2 is FQNEAQ. V dropped 6 bases and J dropped 8 bases, with 16 bases sitting between them. The CDR3 sequence is CASRIGGVGGELFF. CDR3 bases: TGTGCCAGCAGAATAGGGGGGGTTGGTGGGGAGCTGTTTTTT.

This chain links TRBV28 with TRBJ1-2; a weak D match, TRBD1 (5 bases). The germline V gene encodes CDR1 MDHEN and CDR2 SYDVKM. This CDR3 is built from 14 residues. The germline V and J ends were trimmed by 3 bases and 6 bases, with 14 bases remaining between them. The DNA of the CDR3 is TGTGCCAGCAGTTTTACCGGGGCTGGGGATGGCTACACCTTC. Its protein is CASSFTGAGDGYTF.

The chain carries TRBV7-3 and TRBJ2-1; no clear D gene. The CDR3 has 13 amino acids. V lost 5 bases, J lost 8 bases, and 13 bases lay in between. The germline CDR1 and CDR2 sequences are SGHTA and FQGTGA. The CDR3 region is CASSLALMDEQFF. CDR3 DNA sequence: TGTGCCAGCAGCCTCGCGTTGATGGATGAGCAGTTCTTC.

CDR3 amino acids: CASSLVQVDTEAFF. The CDR3 bases are TGTGCCAGCAGTTTGGTACAGGTAGACACTGAAGCTTTCTTT. The chain uses TRBV28 and TRBJ1-1; perhaps TRBD1 as D (5 bases). Germline values: CDR1 MDHEN, CDR2 SYDVKM. CDR3 length: 14 amino acids. V was pared by 3 bases and J by 3 bases, with 11 bases between.

This clone was observed a handful of times. The chain carries TRBV18 and TRBJ1-2; weak D call: TRBD1 (5 bases). There are 14 residues in the CDR3. Trimming took 3 bases from V and 4 from J, leaving 12 bases between them. From germline, CDR1 is KGHSH and CDR2 LQKENI. This CDR3 is CASSPGPGSYGYTF. As DNA, the CDR3 is TGTGCCAGCTCACCGGGGCCAGGGAGCTATGGCTACACCTTC.

The rearrangement joins TRBV4-1 to TRBJ2-1; 12 bases agree with TRBD2. V lost 3 bases, J lost 13 bases, and 7 bases stayed unmatched. The V gene's germline CDR1 is MGHRA and CDR2 YSYEKL. The CDR3 runs to 14 residues. CDR3 in DNA: TGCGCCAGCAGCCATCCTGGACTAGCGGGGCCTCAGTTCTTC. Amino acid sequence: CASSHPGLAGPQFF.

V and J are TRBV7-9 and TRBJ2-3, with D unclear. The CDR3 has 15 residues. Trimming left V 1 base short and J 1 base short, with 9 bases between. Germline V gene data show CDR1 as SEHNR and CDR2 as FQNEAQ (reference sequence). CDR3 sequence: CASSLGGGGTDTQYF. In DNA form, the CDR3 reads TGTGCCAGCAGCTTAGGCGGTGGGGGCACAGATACGCAGTATTTT. Together with reference TRBV7-9 and TRBJ2-3, the CDR3 gives the full variable domain: DTGVSQNPRHKITKRGQNVTFRCDPISEHNRLYWYRQTLGQGPEFLTYFQNEAQLEKSRLLSDRFSAERPKGSFSTLEIQRTEQGDSAMYLCASSLGGGGTDTQYFGPGTRLTVL.